These 31 T cell receptor beta chains originate from one sample sequenced in a study of shared clonotypes between healthy human individuals. Sequenced by immunoSEQ multiplex PCR; TCRdb stores in-frame clones only, minus some. The table shows roughly 2,000,000 clones, with just over 90% occurring only once. Naive CD8 cells were CD45RO-negative, positively selected for CCR7, excluding terminally differentiated effector memory CD45RA+ cells. The sample taken for sequencing was naive CD8+ T cells from PBMCs. All receptors come from a man aged 18 to 29 in good health. Some clones in this sample may be carry-over from other donors' samples.

The chain links TRBV5-6 to TRBJ2-1, with D perhaps TRBD1 (5 bases). The germline gives CDR1 SGHDT, CDR2 YYEEEE. With 2 bases removed from V and 8 bases from J, the gap between germline ends came to 14 bases. The CDR3 consists of 14 residues. CDR3 sequence (DNA): TGTGCCAGCAGCTTTACGAACCAGGGTCATGAGCAGTTCTTC. This translates into CASSFTNQGHEQFF.

This chain links TRBV6-6 with TRBJ2-5, with D tentatively TRBD1 or TRBD2 (5 bases each). Germline CDR1 and CDR2: MNHNY and SVGAGI (reference sequence). The ends were cut back, 2 bases at V and 6 bases at J, with 7 bases in the middle. This CDR3 contains 12 residues. CDR3 in amino acids: CASSYEGQTQYF. In DNA, the CDR3 is TGTGCCAGCAGTTACGAGGGACAGACCCAGTACTTC.

A note on this clone: The sample has other DNA sequences that encode this CDR3 too. The chain carries TRBV28 and TRBJ2-1, with 11 bases that match TRBD2. Looked up from germline, CDR1 is MDHEN and CDR2 is SYDVKM. V was pared by 8 bases and J by 4 bases, with 4 bases of the junction left unmatched. There are 14 residues in the CDR3. This chain's CDR3 is CASRTSGSYNEQFF. The CDR3 DNA reads TGTGCCAGCCGGACTAGCGGGTCATACAATGAGCAGTTCTTC.

Notes on this clone: At the DNA level, this CDR3 is encoded by other sequences in the same sample as well. This sequence joins TRBV11-2 and TRBJ2-5, with D uncertain. The V end lost 3 bases, the J end lost 4 bases, and 9 bases lay between the germline ends. The CDR3 extends over 13 amino acids. Germline assignment: CDR1 SGHAT and CDR2 FQNNGV. The CDR3 reads CASSLGLPETQYF. In nucleotides, the CDR3 is TGTGCCAGCAGCTTGGGGTTGCCAGAGACCCAGTACTTC.

J is TRBJ2-7 and V is TRBV19; no definite D call. There are 13 residues in the CDR3. Deletions cut 2 bases from V and 5 bases from J, with 10 bases between. Germline CDR1 reads LNHDA; CDR2 reads SQIVND (reference sequence). The chain's CDR3 is CASSIRHVDEQYF. The CDR3 DNA is TGTGCCAGTAGTATAAGACACGTTGACGAGCAGTACTTC.

V and J are TRBV25-1 and TRBJ2-5, with TRBD2 matching over 7 bases. In germline, CDR1 is MGHDK, CDR2 SYGVNS. The CDR3 extends over 12 amino acids. Trimming cost V 9 bases and J 4 bases; bases outside gene matches: 5. The CDR3 coding sequence is TGTGCCAGGCCGTCGGGGGGAGAGACCCAGTACTTC. Protein product: CARPSGGETQYF.

The chain couples TRBV7-9 to TRBJ1-3; tentative D call: TRBD1 (6 bases). CDR1 and CDR2 (germline): SEHNR, FQNEAQ (reference sequence). The CDR3 is made up of 16 amino acids. Trimming pared 5 bases from V and 3 bases from J, leaving 17 bases between. CDR3 DNA: TGTGCCAGCAGCCCCCGTGTAGGGGGAAGTGGAAACACCATATATTTT. Translated, it gives CASSPRVGGSGNTIYF.

The V and J genes are TRBV14 and TRBJ2-3; D perhaps matches TRBD1 (6 bases). With 1 base removed from V and 0 bases from J, the gap between germline ends came to 11 bases. The CDR3 extends over 16 amino acids. Looked up from germline, CDR1 is SGHDN and CDR2 is FVKESK. The CDR3 DNA is TGTGCCAGCAGCCAAGTTCTGGACAGCAGCACAGATACGCAGTATTTT. Its protein is CASSQVLDSSTDTQYF.

CDR3 in amino acids: CASSFTGMNTEAFF. The CDR3 region has the DNA TGTGCCAGCAGCTTTACCGGTATGAACACTGAAGCTTTCTTT. The J gene is TRBJ1-1, the V gene TRBV11-2; D unresolved. V lost 3 bases and J 0 bases, leaving 8 bases between the germline ends. The V gene's germline CDR1 is SGHAT and CDR2 FQNNGV. The CDR3 length is 14 residues.

The V gene is TRBV7-9, the J gene TRBJ2-1, with D perhaps matching TRBD2 (7 bases). Germline-derived CDR1 and CDR2 are SEHNR and FQNEAQ (reference sequence). V lost 5 bases and J lost 8, with 19 bases in between. This CDR3 has 15 residues. The DNA for the CDR3 is TGTGCCAGCAGCCCCCCGAGGGGGAGGGACCATGAGCAGTTCTTC. This encodes CASSPPRGRDHEQFF. The full variable domain, its missing parts supplied by reference TRBV7-9 and TRBJ2-1, is DTGVSQNPRHKITKRGQNVTFRCDPISEHNRLYWYRQTLGQGPEFLTYFQNEAQLEKSRLLSDRFSAERPKGSFSTLEIQRTEQGDSAMYLCASSPPRGRDHEQFFGPGTRLTVL.

The J gene is TRBJ2-7, the V gene TRBV28; 10 bases align to TRBD1. The germline CDR1 and CDR2 sequences are MDHEN and SYDVKM. The CDR3 has 15 residues. With 5 bases clipped from V and 3 bases from J, the junction kept 7 bases outside the gene matches. CDR3 residues: CASSARTGGHYEQYF. The DNA of the CDR3 is TGTGCCAGCAGTGCGCGGACAGGGGGGCACTACGAGCAGTACTTC.

CDR3 bases: TGTGCCAGCAGCTTAGGCGCATCGTATCCTTACAATGAGCAGTTCTTC. Translated: CASSLGASYPYNEQFF. This sequence joins TRBV7-2 and TRBJ2-1, with no clear D. Trimming stripped 1 base from V and 4 bases from J, with 14 bases between. CDR1 and CDR2 from the germline V gene are SGHTA and FQGNSA. CDR3 length: 16 residues.

On this clone itself: Other nucleotide sequences from this sample produce the same CDR3. The rearrangement joins TRBV27 to TRBJ1-1; a weak D match, TRBD1 (6 bases). The CDR3 has 11 residues. The V and J ends lost 3 bases and 8 bases respectively, with 7 bases between them. Germline CDR1 is MNHEY and CDR2 is SMNVEV (reference sequence). The chain's CDR3 is CASSFGTEAFF. The CDR3 coding sequence is TGTGCCAGCAGTTTTGGGACAGAAGCTTTCTTT.

V gene TRBV5-5 combines with J gene TRBJ2-4; D uncertain. This CDR3 has 12 residues. The V gene lost 5 bases and the J gene lost 0 bases, with 3 bases spanning the gap. The germline V gene has CDR1 SGHKS and CDR2 YYEKEE (reference sequence). The CDR3 nucleotides are TGTGCCAGCAGTCTAGCCAAAAACATTCAGTACTTC. Its protein product is CASSLAKNIQYF.

The rearrangement joins TRBV7-6 to TRBJ2-5; maybe TRBD2 (6 bases). Deletions cut 3 bases from V and 4 bases from J, with 15 bases between. The CDR3 runs to 15 residues. In germline, CDR1 is SGHVS, CDR2 FNYEAQ. The CDR3 loop is CASSFIPEGGETQYF. The CDR3 DNA sequence: TGTGCCAGCAGCTTCATCCCAGAGGGAGGAGAGACCCAGTACTTC.

This chain joins TRBV27 and TRBJ1-1; D unclear. Germline lookup yields CDR1 MNHEY and CDR2 SMNVEV (reference sequence). The V end was cut by 6 bases, the J end by 8 bases, with 13 bases between. The CDR3 is 12 residues long. CDR3 loop: CASRSSDQEAFF. CDR3 nucleotide sequence: TGTGCCAGCAGAAGCTCCGATCAAGAAGCTTTCTTT.

The genes are TRBV6-5 and TRBJ1-1; the D gene is possibly TRBD1 (5 bases). The CDR3 spans 13 residues. The V and J ends lost 8 bases and 5 bases respectively, with 15 bases between them. Germline V gene data show CDR1 as MNHEY and CDR2 as SVGAGI. The CDR3 DNA reads as TGTGCCAGCCTGGCGACCGGGGGAACTGAAGCTTTCTTT. It translates to CASLATGGTEAFF.

The V and J genes are TRBV19 and TRBJ1-1; D perhaps matches TRBD1 (6 bases). V dropped 6 bases and J dropped 0 bases, with 8 bases sitting between them. From germline, CDR1 is LNHDA and CDR2 SQIVND (reference sequence). CDR3 length: 13 amino acids. The CDR3 DNA sequence: TGTGCCAGTAGGGCAGGGGTGAACACTGAAGCTTTCTTT. As protein: CASRAGVNTEAFF.

There are a few counts of this clone. DNA for the CDR3: TGTGCCAGCAGCTACCCTCTGGGGTTCACTGAAGCTTTCTTT. Translating gives CASSYPLGFTEAFF. The chain couples TRBV7-9 to TRBJ1-1; no definite D call. Germline V gives CDR1 SEHNR, CDR2 FQNEAQ (reference sequence). The V gene lost 4 bases and the J gene lost 4 bases, with 13 bases spanning the gap. CDR3 length: 14 amino acids.

The gene calls are TRBV28 and TRBJ1-5; the match to TRBD1 covers 8 bases. From germline, CDR1 is MDHEN and CDR2 SYDVKM. The CDR3 totals 14 residues. Trimming at V came to 6 bases and at J to 3 bases, leaving 4 bases not matched to a gene. The CDR3 loop is CASSGTGYNQPQHF. The CDR3, as DNA: TGTGCCAGCAGCGGGACAGGCTACAATCAGCCCCAGCATTTT.

This chain connects TRBV5-6 to TRBJ2-1; 8 bases are a match to TRBD1. CDR1 is SGHDT, CDR2 YYEEEE, per germline. The CDR3 is made up of 15 amino acids. With 4 bases clipped from V and 4 bases from J, the junction kept 7 bases outside the gene matches. CDR3 DNA sequence: TGTGCCAGCAGCCCGCCGGACAGGGATTACAATGAGCAGTTCTTC. Its protein is CASSPPDRDYNEQFF.

This clone was recorded only once. This chain joins TRBV7-9 and TRBJ2-1, with 11 bases identical to TRBD1. Germline assignment: CDR1 SEHNR and CDR2 FQNEAQ (reference sequence). The CDR3 consists of 15 residues. Unmatched junction bases numbered 7, after V lost 6 bases and J lost 6 bases. The CDR3 spells CASSMGQGGLNEQFF. The CDR3, as DNA: TGTGCCAGCAGTATGGGACAGGGGGGCCTCAATGAGCAGTTCTTC. The variable domain in full, completed from reference TRBV7-9 and TRBJ2-1, reads DTGVSQNPRHKITKRGQNVTFRCDPISEHNRLYWYRQTLGQGPEFLTYFQNEAQLEKSRLLSDRFSAERPKGSFSTLEIQRTEQGDSAMYLCASSMGQGGLNEQFFGPGTRLTVL.

The V gene is TRBV29-1, the J gene TRBJ1-4; D might be TRBD1 (6 bases). This CDR3 region has 17 residues. V lost 4 bases to trimming and J lost 6 bases, with 24 bases between them. Germline lookup yields CDR1 SQVTM and CDR2 ANQGSEA. In nucleotides, the CDR3 is TGCAGCGTTGGTCACGGTGGGGGACAAAGGGGTCATGAAAAACTGTTTTTT. This translates into CSVGHGGGQRGHEKLFF.

Note on this clone: One base away lies a much larger clone, so this may be a sequencing read error. Other DNA sequences within the sample encode an identical CDR3. This CDR3 reads CASSVNTGELFF. CDR3 coding DNA: TGTGCCAGCAGCGTAAATACCGGGGAGCTGTTTTTT. The V call is TRBV9, the J call TRBJ2-2; no clear D gene. The CDR3 totals 12 residues. Germline V CDR1 and CDR2: SGDLS, YYNGEE. Deletions cut 1 base from V and 5 bases from J, with 3 bases between.

The V and J genes are TRBV11-1 and TRBJ2-7; D unclear. The length of the CDR3 is 14 residues. The germline CDR1 and CDR2 sequences are SGHAT and FQDESV (reference sequence). Trimming took off 1 base at V and 1 base at J, with 8 bases between the two ends. The CDR3 DNA reads TGTGCCAGCAGCTTAGGGACCAGATCCTACGAGCAGTACTTC. As protein: CASSLGTRSYEQYF. The full variable domain, its missing parts supplied by reference TRBV11-1 and TRBJ2-7, is EAEVAQSPRYKITEKSQAVAFWCDPISGHATLYWYRQILGQGPELLVQFQDESVVDDSQLPKDRFSAERLKGVDSTLKIQPAELGDSAMYLCASSLGTRSYEQYFGPGTRLTVT.

J is TRBJ2-7 and V is TRBV19; D not certain. CDR1 is LNHDA and CDR2 is SQIVND in the germline V gene (reference sequence). This CDR3 spans 15 amino acids. V lost 11 bases and J 6 bases, leaving 26 bases between the germline ends. The CDR3: CAAAAGPHPAGEQYF. Here the CDR3 DNA reads TGTGCCGCCGCGGCAGGCCCCCACCCCGCAGGCGAGCAGTACTTC.

The rearrangement uses TRBV27 and TRBJ1-1; no clear D. Germline CDR1 reads MNHEY; CDR2 reads SMNVEV (reference sequence). V was cut by 5 bases and J by 6 bases, with 16 bases left in between. The CDR3 has 14 residues. The DNA for the CDR3 is TGTGCCAGCAGTCCTACGGCCTCTCTGGCTGAAGCTTTCTTT. Amino acids: CASSPTASLAEAFF.

The V gene is TRBV13, the J gene TRBJ1-1; D is ambiguous. V was clipped by 7 bases and J by 2 bases, with 17 bases between them. Germline V CDR1 and CDR2: PRHDT, FYEKMQ (reference sequence). This CDR3 comprises 15 residues. CDR3 bases: TGTGCCAGCACCCGTAACCGACACCGAAACACTGAAGCTTTCTTT. As protein: CASTRNRHRNTEAFF.

V and J are TRBV11-2 and TRBJ2-7; the D call may be TRBD1 or TRBD2 (5 bases each). CDR1 and CDR2 from the germline V gene are SGHAT and FQNNGV. Trimming stripped 5 bases from V and 2 bases from J, with 16 bases between. This CDR3 has 15 residues. The CDR3 DNA reads as TGTGCCAGCAGCGTCCCGGGACCGCAAACCTACGAGCAGTACTTC. Its protein product is CASSVPGPQTYEQYF.

The chain joins TRBV6-5 to TRBJ2-7; tentatively, D is TRBD1 (5 bases). This CDR3 has 15 residues. V was shortened by 3 bases and J by 2 bases, with 14 bases between the two germline ends. From germline, CDR1 is MNHEY and CDR2 SVGAGI. The CDR3 nucleotides read TGTGCCAGCAGTTATGGGGCAGTTAAACCCTACGAGCAGTACTTC. This codes for CASSYGAVKPYEQYF.

This chain joins TRBV7-9 and TRBJ2-2, with D unresolved. The V and J ends lost 7 bases and 3 bases respectively, with 15 bases between them. The CDR3 has 15 amino acids. Per germline, CDR1 SEHNR and CDR2 FQNEAQ (reference sequence). CDR3 coding DNA: TGTGCCAGCATTGAGGCTGCAAGATACACCGGGGAGCTGTTTTTT. This sequence encodes CASIEAARYTGELFF.